This T cell receptor (beta chain) was captured by sequencing in a study of T cells in localized non-small cell lung cancer. General observations from the study: Among blood samples, higher T cell density accompanied longer overall survival. Because only a single region of the tumor was sequenced, heterogeneity remains possible. Across samples, adjacent lung featured a median roughly 50 of the top 100 tumor clones. The highest T cell clonality was in uninvolved adjacent lung, above tumor.

The repertoire was sequenced with immunoSEQ multiplex PCR; TCRdb's copy has only in-frame clones and lacks some. The profile covers some 64,000 clones, with roughly 79% appearing a single time and around 4.6% taken by the ten largest. Germline V gene sequence: CDR1 KGHSH, CDR2 LQKENI. CDR3 length equals 16 residues. V lost 5 bases and J lost 2, with 18 bases in between. About this clone: What it recognizes is unknown.

The chain employs TRBV18 and TRBJ2-5; tentatively, D is TRBD2 (5 bases). This specimen was PBMCs, taken before any cancer treatment. This TCR came from a man aged 35-75 years with stage II lung adenocarcinoma. CDR3 in amino acids: CASSGWASPLQETQYF. The CDR3 nucleotides are TGTGCCAGCTCAGGGTGGGCTAGCCCCCTACAAGAGACCCAGTACTTC.